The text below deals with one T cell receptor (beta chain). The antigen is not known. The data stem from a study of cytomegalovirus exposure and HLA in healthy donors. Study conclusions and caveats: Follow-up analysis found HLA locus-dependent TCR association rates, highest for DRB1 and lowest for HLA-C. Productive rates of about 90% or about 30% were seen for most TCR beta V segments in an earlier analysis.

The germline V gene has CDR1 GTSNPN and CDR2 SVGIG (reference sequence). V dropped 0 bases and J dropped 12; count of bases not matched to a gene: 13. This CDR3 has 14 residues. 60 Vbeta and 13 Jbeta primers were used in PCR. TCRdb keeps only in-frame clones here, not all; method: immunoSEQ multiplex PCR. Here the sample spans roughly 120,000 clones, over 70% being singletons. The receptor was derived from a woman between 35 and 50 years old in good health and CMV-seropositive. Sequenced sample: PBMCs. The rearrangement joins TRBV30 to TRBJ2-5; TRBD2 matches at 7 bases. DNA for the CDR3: TGTGCCTGGAGTGTACCCGGGACTACCCTTCAAAAGTACTTC. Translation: CAWSVPGTTLQKYF. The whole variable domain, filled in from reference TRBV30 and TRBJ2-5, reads SQTIHQWPATLVQPVGSPLSLECTVEGTSNPNLYWYRQAAGRGLQLLFYSVGIGQISSEVPQNLSASRPQDRQFILSSKKLLLSDSGFYLCAWSVPGTTLQKYFGPGTRLLVL.